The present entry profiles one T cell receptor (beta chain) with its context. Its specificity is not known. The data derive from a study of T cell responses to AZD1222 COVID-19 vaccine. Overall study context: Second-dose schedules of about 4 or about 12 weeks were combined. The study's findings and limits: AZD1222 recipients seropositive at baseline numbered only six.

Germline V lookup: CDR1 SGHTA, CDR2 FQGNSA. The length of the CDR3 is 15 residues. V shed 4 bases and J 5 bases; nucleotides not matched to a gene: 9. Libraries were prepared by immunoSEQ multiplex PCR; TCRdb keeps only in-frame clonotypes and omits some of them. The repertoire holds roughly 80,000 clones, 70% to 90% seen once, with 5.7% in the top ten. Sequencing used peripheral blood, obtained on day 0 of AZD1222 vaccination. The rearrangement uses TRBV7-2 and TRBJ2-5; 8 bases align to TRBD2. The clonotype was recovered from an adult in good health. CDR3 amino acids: CASSSLLKRGETQYF. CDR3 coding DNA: TGTGCCAGCAGCTCCCTTCTTAAGCGGGGGGAGACCCAGTACTTC.